This T cell receptor (beta chain) was observed in a study of T cell changes during pregnancy in multiple sclerosis. The repertoire was sequenced with immunoSEQ multiplex PCR; TCRdb's copy has only in-frame clones and lacks some. The data contain 40,000 to 50,000 clones, 85% to 95% of them seen just once; the ten biggest clones take up approximately 0.49%. This TCR was recovered from a female donor with multiple sclerosis, enrolled in a pregnancy study. Sequencing was performed on CD4+ T cells from peripheral blood mononuclear cells, taken in the first trimester of pregnancy.

Here the CDR3 reads CASSLLDRPYYEQYF. CDR3 DNA sequence: TGTGCCAGCAGCTTACTTGACAGGCCTTACTACGAGCAGTACTTC. This chain joins TRBV11-2 and TRBJ2-7; perhaps TRBD1 as D (6 bases). Germline V lookup: CDR1 SGHAT, CDR2 FQNNGV. The CDR3 sequence is 15 residues long. V shed 2 bases and J shed 3 bases, with 14 bases lying between them.